The text below deals with one T cell receptor beta chain. This clonotype came up a few times. Its antigen has not been determined. Base qualities are not provided; no much larger clone lies one nucleotide away. These data originate in a study of T cell repertoires in cytomegalovirus infection (dated by TCRdb to about 2019). Broadly, across the study: The peptide stimulations were aimed at well-studied HLA-B-restricted epitopes as well as recently identified HLA-C-restricted CMV epitopes, whose presentation resists viral immunomodulation. The HLA type of each donor mattered for the analysis, because public TCR beta signatures pointed to carriage of CMV infection along with the matching HLA type.

V and J are truncated by 4 bases and 2 bases respectively, leaving an intervening sequence of 16 bases. From the cysteine up to the phenylalanine, the CDR3 has a length of 15 residues. Of all the DNA, just the CDR3 is kept, 45 bases in frame from base 1. Based on the germline V gene, the CDR1 and CDR2 sequences are SGDLS and YYNGEE. The treatment or condition label corresponds to: in vitro stimulation with specific CMV peptide epitopes to enrich CMV-specific T cells. Overall study outcomes, separate from this receptor: The ex vivo response was dominated by HLA-C-restricted CMV-specific TCR beta clonotypes, and the single most frequent clonotype in two of eight donors was supplied by these HLA-C-restricted clonotypes. In both this cohort and an independent cohort of approximately 350 donors, the cumulative frequency of public TCR beta family members distinguished carriers of CMV infection plus the relevant HLA type.

Sequencing took place on an Illumina HiSeq 1500. TCRdb reran the public reads through fastp at Q25 and MiXCR, keeping productive beta chains. Entries are consolidated by CDR3 protein sequence, retaining the most common genes and DNA. The sample yields roughly 220,000 distinct CDR3 sequences; about 40% were counted once. Around 64% of the sample belongs to the ten largest clones. The sequence was collected from a human donor in good health (CMV status not recorded). Some clones in this sample may be carry-over from other donors' samples. The chain employs TRBV9 and TRBJ2-7; the D gene is perhaps TRBD1, from 5 matching bases. Source: CD8+ T cells from cultured PBMCs, taken from culture after CMV antigen stimulation. The DNA sequence is as follows: TGTGCCAGCAGCATAGGTACAGGCCTTACCTACGAGCAGTACTTC. It translates to CASSIGTGLTYEQYF.